This TCR beta chain is from a study of shared clonotypes between healthy human individuals. The germline gives CDR1 MNHNS, CDR2 SASEGT. The CDR3 is 12 residues long. The V and J ends lost 1 base and 4 bases respectively, with 4 bases between them. As for this clone: The same CDR3 can be traced to other DNA sequences in this sample.

All of the donors resided in Nashville, Tennessee, and each was a Caucasian adult. Assay: immunoSEQ multiplex PCR; the TCRdb copy retains only in-frame clones and omits some. This table holds over 850,000 clones, 75% to 80% found once. The rearrangement links TRBV6-1 to TRBJ1-2, with D uncertain. The specimen was memory CD4+ T cells from PBMCs. Noted subset: CD45RA-negative fraction. The TCR originated in a man aged 18 to 29 in good health. Some clones in this sample may be carry-over from other donors' samples. The CDR3 loop is CASSEVGYGYTF. CDR3 DNA sequence: TGTGCCAGCAGTGAAGTCGGCTATGGCTACACCTTC.